This note documents a single TCR beta chain sequence. This sample is part of a study of CD8 T cells in Susac syndrome. In germline, CDR1 is SNHLY, CDR2 FYNNEI. Trimming cost V 7 bases and J 5 bases, with 14 bases left between them. CDR3 length: 13 amino acids. Reverse transcription of about 0.5 to 1 ug RNA used random hexamers. In TCRdb, the immunoSEQ multiplex PCR reads were re-called with MiXCR into one record per CDR3 protein. In the table there are approximately 180,000 distinct CDR3 sequences, 90% to 95% of which are singletons. Source material: CD4+ T cells from PBMCs. The V gene is TRBV2, the J gene TRBJ2-5; D remains unclear. This receptor was taken from a human donor with multiple sclerosis. The CDR3 reads CASIPQPRETQYF. The CDR3 DNA sequence: TGTGCCAGCATCCCCCAACCGAGGGAGACCCAGTACTTC.